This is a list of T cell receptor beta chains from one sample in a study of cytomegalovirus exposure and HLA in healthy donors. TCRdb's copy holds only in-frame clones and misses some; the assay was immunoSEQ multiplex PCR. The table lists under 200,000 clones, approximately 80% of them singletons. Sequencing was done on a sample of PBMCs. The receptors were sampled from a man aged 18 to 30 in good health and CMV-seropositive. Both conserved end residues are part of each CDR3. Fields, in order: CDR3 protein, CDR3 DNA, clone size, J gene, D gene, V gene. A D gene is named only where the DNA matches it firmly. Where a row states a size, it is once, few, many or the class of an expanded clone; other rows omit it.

CASRLARQAEQYF,TGTGCAAGTCGCTTAGCGCGACAGGCTGAGCAGTACTTC,.,TRBJ2-7,.,TRBV12-2
CASRDRENTEAFF,TGTGCCAGTAGGGACAGGGAGAACACTGAAGCTTTCTTT,.,TRBJ1-1,TRBD1,TRBV25-1
CASSLQRTGSSTDTQYF,TGTGCCAGTAGTCTCCAAAGGACGGGGAGTAGCACAGATACGCAGTATTTT,.,TRBJ2-3,.,TRBV19
CASSLASGNTGELFF,TGTGCCAGCAGCTTAGCTAGCGGGAACACCGGGGAGCTGTTTTTT,.,TRBJ2-2,.,TRBV7-6
CASSLGGTRFSEQYF,TGCGCCAGCAGCTTGGGCGGGACCCGGTTTTCCGAGCAGTACTTC,once,TRBJ2-7,.,TRBV5-1
CASREQGNYGYTF,TGTGCCAGCAGGGAACAGGGGAACTATGGCTACACCTTC,few,TRBJ1-2,TRBD1,TRBV28
CASSRDRGSYEQYF,TGTGCCAGCAGCCGGGACAGGGGGTCCTACGAGCAGTACTTC,.,TRBJ2-7,TRBD1,TRBV7-8
CASSLRTSSTDTQYF,TGTGCCAGCAGTTTGCGGACTAGCTCCACAGATACGCAGTATTTT,.,TRBJ2-3,TRBD2,TRBV28
CASTGPGTSGYEQYF,TGTGCCAGCACTGGCCCCGGGACTAGCGGGTACGAGCAGTACTTC,.,TRBJ2-7,TRBD2,TRBV6-6
CASSYSISPGANVLTF,TGTGCCAGCAGTTACTCAATAAGCCCTGGGGCCAACGTCCTGACTTTC,.,TRBJ2-6,.,TRBV6-5
CAWSVAGYETQYF,TGTGCCTGGAGTGTGGCAGGGTATGAGACCCAGTACTTC,.,TRBJ2-5,.,TRBV30